What follows are 30 T cell receptor beta chains derived from one specimen sequenced in a study of beta chain features in type 1 diabetes. All of the isolated RNA was reverse transcribed, so expressed TCRB transcripts were sequenced. Repertoires were generated with immunoSEQ multiplex PCR, while TCRdb's copy carries only in-frame clones and drops some. The profile shows 810,000 or so clones, around a sixth of them singletons. Material for sequencing was naive CD4+ T cells from blood. Every receptor here comes from a woman between 18 and 30 years old in good health.

The chain has TRBV28 and TRBJ2-7; D uncertain. The CDR3 sequence is 13 residues long. CDR1 MDHEN and CDR2 SYDVKM come from the germline V gene. V lost 4 bases to trimming and J lost 5 bases, with 12 bases between them. CDR3: CASSYRFAHEQYF. For the CDR3, the DNA is TGTGCCAGCAGTTATCGGTTTGCCCACGAGCAGTACTTC.

The V and J genes are TRBV7-9 and TRBJ1-2, with a tentative D call TRBD1 (5 bases). The V gene lost 0 bases and the J gene lost 6 bases, with 8 bases spanning the gap. Germline V CDR1 and CDR2: SEHNR, FQNEAQ (reference sequence). This CDR3 has 13 residues. For the CDR3, the DNA is TGTGCCAGCAGCTTAGCCAGGGCCCATGGCTACACCTTC. It yields the protein CASSLARAHGYTF.

This clone was counted between two and nine times. CDR3 loop: CATSRDLVELGDIQYF. CDR3 coding DNA: TGTGCCACCAGCAGAGACCTAGTGGAACTAGGGGACATTCAGTACTTC. The genes are TRBV15 and TRBJ2-4; D assignment may be TRBD1 or TRBD2 (5 bases each). CDR3 length: 16 amino acids. V lost 0 bases and J 8 bases, leaving 17 bases between the germline ends. CDR1 is LNHNV, CDR2 YYDKDF, per germline (reference sequence). Full variable domain (outside the CDR3, taken from reference TRBV15 and TRBJ2-4): DAMVIQNPRYQVTQFGKPVTLSCSQTLNHNVMYWYQQKSSQAPKLLFHYYDKDFNNEADTPDNFQSRRPNTSFCFLDIRSPGLGDTAMYLCATSRDLVELGDIQYFGAGTRLSVL.

This clone was picked up a small number of times. This rearrangement joins TRBV25-1 to TRBJ2-1, with D possibly being TRBD2 (5 bases). CDR1 MGHDK and CDR2 SYGVNS come from the germline V gene. The CDR3 consists of 16 residues. The V gene lost 0 bases and the J gene lost 0 bases, with 9 bases spanning the gap. In nucleotides, the CDR3 is TGTGCCAGCAGTGAATACCGGGGAAGCTCCTACAATGAGCAGTTCTTC. Protein product: CASSEYRGSSYNEQFF.

This clone was seen more than once but under ten times. The chain carries TRBV13 and TRBJ1-1, with 11 bases aligning to TRBD1. The germline V gene encodes CDR1 PRHDT and CDR2 FYEKMQ (reference sequence). The CDR3 loop spans 15 amino acids. Trimming at V came to 8 bases and at J to 2 bases, leaving 7 bases not matched to a gene. CDR3 nucleotides: TGTGCCAGCGGACAGGGGGCGTATGGAAACACTGAAGCTTTCTTT. It specifies CASGQGAYGNTEAFF. The variable domain in full, completed from reference TRBV13 and TRBJ1-1, reads AAGVIQSPRHLIKEKRETATLKCYPIPRHDTVYWYQQGPGQDPQFLISFYEKMQSDKGSIPDRFSAQQFSDYHSELNMSSLELGDSALYFCASGQGAYGNTEAFFGQGTRLTVV.

This clone was observed a handful of times. This chain joins TRBV28 and TRBJ1-5; D may be TRBD1 (5 bases). The length of the CDR3 is 16 residues. V lost 7 bases and J lost 0, with 16 bases in between. Germline V gives CDR1 MDHEN, CDR2 SYDVKM. CDR3 in amino acids: CASTRREGLSNQPQHF. CDR3 nucleotides: TGTGCCAGCACCCGCCGGGAGGGACTTAGCAATCAGCCCCAGCATTTT.

This clone showed up just a few times. The genes are TRBV15 and TRBJ2-7, with 9 positions matching TRBD1. J gave up 6 bases and V 5 bases, and 17 bases lay outside the gene matches. Germline V gene sequence: CDR1 LNHNV, CDR2 YYDKDF (reference sequence). CDR3 length equals 17 residues. This CDR3 is CATSPAPLDRGLIEQYF. The CDR3 DNA reads TGTGCCACCAGCCCCGCCCCCCTGGACAGGGGTCTTATCGAGCAGTACTTC. Combining the CDR3 with reference TRBV15 and TRBJ2-7 gives the whole variable domain DAMVIQNPRYQVTQFGKPVTLSCSQTLNHNVMYWYQQKSSQAPKLLFHYYDKDFNNEADTPDNFQSRRPNTSFCFLDIRSPGLGDTAMYLCATSPAPLDRGLIEQYFGPGTRLTVT.

The gene calls are TRBV11-3 and TRBJ1-3; no firm D call. Germline V gene lookup returns CDR1 SGHNT and CDR2 YENEEA. The CDR3 is made up of 15 amino acids. V was trimmed by 1 base and J by 0 bases, leaving 7 bases between them. The CDR3 DNA reads as TGTGCCAGCAGCTTAGGTGGAGGCTCTGGAAACACCATATATTTT. This sequence encodes CASSLGGGSGNTIYF.

This clone was picked up a small number of times. Being one base from a much bigger clone, this may be a read error. The chain has TRBV6-1 and TRBJ2-5, with D unresolved. The J call may be faulty, since TRBJ2-7 better matches the DNA end. Germline CDR1 MNHNS, CDR2 SASEGT. This CDR3 contains 11 residues. As DNA, the CDR3 is TGTGCCAGCAGTGCCTCCTACGAGCAGTACTTC. Its translation: CASSASYEQYF.

This sequence joins TRBV5-4 and TRBJ2-2; D uncertain. V shed 8 bases and J shed 3 bases, with 11 bases lying between them. The CDR3 spans 13 residues. Germline CDR1 SGHNT, CDR2 YYREEE (reference sequence). CDR3: CASGSSDTGELFF. Written as DNA, the CDR3 is TGTGCCAGTGGTAGTTCGGACACCGGGGAGCTGTTTTTT.

This clone was seen only a few times. J is TRBJ1-1 and V is TRBV5-1, with D uncertain. The CDR3 covers 15 residues. The ends were cut back, 3 bases at V and 1 base at J, with 13 bases in the middle. CDR1 and CDR2 from the germline V gene are SGHRS and YFSETQ. The CDR3 bases are TGCGCCAGCAGCTATGGTGTGGTCGAGAACACTGAAGCTTTCTTT. The encoded protein is CASSYGVVENTEAFF.

The table lists this clone with a few counts. The chain recombines TRBV5-6 with TRBJ1-5; weak D call: TRBD1 (5 bases). CDR3 length equals 15 residues. The germline V gene encodes CDR1 SGHDT and CDR2 YYEEEE. Trimming shortened V by 2 bases and J by 4 bases, and 13 bases separated the two germline ends. The CDR3 DNA follows: TGTGCCAGCAGCTTTGGGGCGCGGGGGAATCAGCCCCAGCATTTT. Amino acids: CASSFGARGNQPQHF.

The chain combines TRBV7-2 with TRBJ2-2; D ambiguous. Germline values: CDR1 SGHTA, CDR2 FQGNSA. The CDR3 consists of 13 residues. V was pared by 5 bases and J by 7 bases, with 11 bases between. CDR3 loop: CASSRPEVGELFF. The CDR3 nucleotides are TGTGCCAGCAGCCGCCCCGAGGTCGGGGAGCTGTTTTTT.

The V call is TRBV7-2, the J call TRBJ1-2, with D possibly TRBD1 on 6 matching bases. The germline V and J ends were trimmed by 5 bases and 2 bases, with 9 bases remaining between them. CDR3 length: 13 residues. CDR1 SGHTA and CDR2 FQGNSA come from the germline V gene. The CDR3 bases are TGTGCCAGCAGCGAACAGGGAAACTATGGCTACACCTTC. This codes for CASSEQGNYGYTF.

This clone was seen more than once but under ten times. Other nucleotide sequences from this sample produce the same CDR3. The rearrangement links TRBV15 to TRBJ2-1; D call uncertain. Per the germline V gene, CDR1 is LNHNV and CDR2 is YYDKDF (reference sequence). V shed 0 bases and J shed 8 bases, with 5 bases lying between them. The CDR3 is 12 residues long. The CDR3 region has the DNA TGTGCCACCAGCAGAGATAGTTATGAGCAGTTCTTC. It codes for CATSRDSYEQFF.

This clone has just a few counts. The V and J genes are TRBV28 and TRBJ2-3; TRBD1 is a possible D gene (5 bases). This CDR3 is 18 amino acids long. The germline CDR1 and CDR2 sequences are MDHEN and SYDVKM. The germline V and J ends were trimmed by 5 bases and 0 bases, with 21 bases remaining between them. CDR3 amino acids: CASSPPGRLPLSTDTQYF. The CDR3 coding sequence is TGTGCCAGCAGTCCGCCAGGGCGTCTACCTTTGAGCACAGATACGCAGTATTTT.

The chain joins TRBV25-1 to TRBJ1-4; 8 nucleotides match TRBD1. The V gene end was trimmed by 3 bases and the J gene end by 0 bases; junction bases not matched to a gene: 6. CDR1 and CDR2 from the germline V gene are MGHDK and SYGVNS. The CDR3 covers 17 residues. CDR3 in amino acids: CASSDAPGGTTNEKLFF. The CDR3 DNA is TGTGCCAGCAGTGATGCCCCAGGGGGCACAACTAATGAAAAACTGTTTTTT.

The rearrangement links TRBV27 to TRBJ1-1; TRBD1 aligns across 8 bases. CDR3 length: 14 residues. Unmatched junction bases numbered 5, after V lost 6 bases and J lost 2 bases. In germline, CDR1 is MNHEY, CDR2 SMNVEV (reference sequence). The CDR3 region is CASRAGQGNTEAFF. The CDR3 coding sequence is TGTGCCAGCAGGGCCGGACAGGGAAACACTGAAGCTTTCTTT.

In this sample, this clone turned up a few times. J is TRBJ2-1 and V is TRBV5-6; 9 positions match TRBD2. In germline, CDR1 is SGHDT, CDR2 YYEEEE. With 0 bases clipped from V and 5 bases from J, the junction kept 9 bases outside the gene matches. This CDR3 is built from 17 residues. The CDR3 coding sequence is TGTGCCAGCAGCTTGGTGGTCACTAGCGGGCAACACAATGAGCAGTTCTTC. Its translation is CASSLVVTSGQHNEQFF.

This sequence joins TRBV5-6 and TRBJ2-6, with D tentatively TRBD1 (6 bases). Germline V gene sequence: CDR1 SGHDT, CDR2 YYEEEE. The CDR3 has 15 residues. The ends were cut back, 4 bases at V and 1 base at J, with 9 bases in the middle. CDR3 DNA sequence: TGTGCCAGCAGCCCGCAGGGGTCTGGGGCCAACGTCCTGACTTTC. This gives the protein CASSPQGSGANVLTF.

Comments on this clone: Additional DNA sequences in this sample encode the identical CDR3. The chain combines TRBV18 with TRBJ1-1; D gene uncertain. The CDR3 covers 14 residues. Per the germline V gene, CDR1 is KGHSH and CDR2 is LQKENI. V shed 0 bases and J shed 0 bases, with 5 bases lying between them. The CDR3 is CASSPPTLNTEAFF. The CDR3 region has the DNA TGTGCCAGCTCACCACCGACGTTGAACACTGAAGCTTTCTTT.

V usage is TRBV6-5 and J usage is TRBJ1-3; D possibly corresponds to TRBD1 (6 bases). Trimming cost V 5 bases and J 6 bases, with 14 bases left between them. The CDR3 is 14 residues long. Germline lookup yields CDR1 MNHEY and CDR2 SVGAGI. The CDR3: CASSRAGVENTIYF. The CDR3 coding sequence is TGTGCCAGCAGTCGGGCAGGGGTTGAAAACACCATATATTTT.

In its sample, this clone was seen a few times. Distinct nucleotide sequences in the sample also encode this CDR3. This chain links TRBV28 with TRBJ1-5, with TRBD1 as a possible D gene (6 bases). Germline V gene sequence: CDR1 MDHEN, CDR2 SYDVKM. The germline V and J ends were trimmed by 6 bases and 1 base, with 10 bases remaining between them. The CDR3 length is 14 residues. The CDR3, as DNA: TGTGCCAGCAGCCAAGGGGGAAGCAATCAGCCCCAGCATTTT. It is translated as CASSQGGSNQPQHF.

This clone was seen more than once but under ten times. The chain carries TRBV18 and TRBJ2-3; TRBD2 matches 7 bases. J lost 9 bases, V lost 6 bases, and 6 bases had no gene match. Germline CDR1 and CDR2: KGHSH and LQKENI. This CDR3 has 12 residues. The CDR3: CASSPREGTQYF. CDR3 nucleotide sequence: TGTGCCAGCTCCCCGAGGGAGGGAACGCAGTATTTT.

The J gene is TRBJ2-2, the V gene TRBV15; 7 nucleotides match TRBD1. V gave up 5 bases and J gave up 2 bases; unmatched junction bases: 8. The germline CDR1 and CDR2 sequences are LNHNV and YYDKDF (reference sequence). This CDR3 comprises 16 residues. The CDR3 nucleotides are TGTGCCACCAGCCCTAGGGGGCGAGGTAACACCGGGGAGCTGTTTTTT. Translated: CATSPRGRGNTGELFF.

This clone was detected only a few times. This sequence joins TRBV7-2 and TRBJ2-1, with 7 bases fitting TRBD2. Looked up from germline, CDR1 is SGHTA and CDR2 is FQGNSA. The CDR3 has 16 residues. Trimming cost V 3 bases and J 2 bases; bases outside gene matches: 7. The CDR3 reads CASSFVAGDAYNEQFF. The CDR3, as DNA: TGTGCCAGCAGCTTTGTTGCGGGAGACGCCTACAATGAGCAGTTCTTC.

The chain joins TRBV14 to TRBJ2-6; D call uncertain. V dropped 4 bases and J dropped 0 bases, with 13 bases sitting between them. The CDR3 has 17 residues. CDR1 and CDR2 from the germline V gene are SGHDN and FVKESK. CDR3 bases: TGTGCCAGCAGCCCTCCCAATTGGGACTCTGGGGCCAACGTCCTGACTTTC. It is translated as CASSPPNWDSGANVLTF.

This clone showed up just a few times. V is TRBV6-1 and J is TRBJ1-5, with unresolved D. V lost 7 bases and J lost 0, with 13 bases in between. In germline, CDR1 is MNHNS, CDR2 SASEGT. CDR3 length: 15 amino acids. CDR3 sequence reads: CASTRSYVSNQPQHF. In DNA, the CDR3 is TGTGCCAGCACCCGATCCTATGTTAGCAATCAGCCCCAGCATTTT.

This clone turned up a few times. This chain joins TRBV11-2 and TRBJ1-2, with D unclear. Germline V gene data show CDR1 as SGHAT and CDR2 as FQNNGV. CDR3 length: 15 residues. V lost 0 bases and J lost 7, with 15 bases in between. The CDR3 loop is CASSLDRWTYSGYTF. CDR3 coding DNA: TGTGCCAGCAGCTTAGATCGGTGGACGTACTCTGGCTACACCTTC.

The genes are TRBV6-5 and TRBJ1-2; tentative D call: TRBD1 (5 bases). In germline, CDR1 is MNHEY, CDR2 SVGAGI. The CDR3 has 14 residues. V was cut by 5 bases and J by 4 bases, with 14 bases left in between. Here the CDR3 reads CASSRTTGVYGYTF. CDR3 in DNA: TGTGCCAGCAGTCGTACCACAGGAGTCTATGGCTACACCTTC.